The 27 T cell receptor beta chains listed next were all sequenced from one sample in a study of T-cell reconstitution after alpha-beta-depleted transplantation in children. Unique molecular identifiers were used in preparing the TCRbeta library. MiXCR was run by TCRdb on the PCR reads, yielding one entry per CDR3 protein. The table has under 850,000 distinct CDR3 sequences, approximately 14% seen once. This material consisted of PBMCs, taken before TCRalphabeta/CD19-depleted stem cell transplant. The receptors come from a girl aged 2-15 years with congenital amegakaryocytic thrombocytopenia, due to receive a stem cell transplant.

This clonotype was counted only a few times. The V gene is TRBV2, the J gene TRBJ2-7, with 10 bases fitting TRBD1. The CDR3 extends over 18 amino acids. V lost 4 bases, J lost 2 bases, and 14 bases stayed unmatched. Germline-derived CDR1 and CDR2 are SNHLY and FYNNEI. The CDR3 loop reads CASSASWTGGSVTYEQYF. The DNA of the CDR3 is TGTGCCAGCAGTGCTTCTTGGACAGGGGGAAGCGTCACCTACGAGCAGTACTTC.

The chain combines TRBV30 with TRBJ2-3, with D possibly being TRBD2 (5 bases). This CDR3 comprises 15 residues. Between the trimmed V and J ends, which lost 0 bases and 8 bases, there was a span of 18 bases. The germline V gene has CDR1 GTSNPN and CDR2 SVGIG (reference sequence). The CDR3, as DNA: TGTGCCTGGAGTGTCGGTGGGAGATCGTGGGGTACGCAGTATTTT. The encoded protein is CAWSVGGRSWGTQYF.

The chain is built from TRBV20-1 and TRBJ2-1; 8 nucleotides agree with TRBD2. Germline loops: CDR1 DFQATT, CDR2 SNEGSKA (reference sequence). J was trimmed by 9 bases and V by 3 bases; bases with no gene match: 1. There are 11 residues in the CDR3. This CDR3 reads CSASLAGEQFF. CDR3 DNA: TGCAGTGCTAGTCTAGCGGGTGAGCAGTTCTTC.

This clonotype was recorded at least ten times. The CDR3 coding sequence is TGCGCCAGCAGCTTGGATCTTAGCTCTGAGCAGTTCTTC. Translating it yields CASSLDLSSEQFF. V usage is TRBV5-1 and J usage is TRBJ2-1; no reliable D call. The V and J ends lost 0 bases and 9 bases respectively, with 10 bases between them. Per the germline V gene, CDR1 is SGHRS and CDR2 is YFSETQ. CDR3 length: 13 amino acids. Full variable domain (remainder filled in from reference TRBV5-1 and TRBJ2-1): KAGVTQTPRYLIKTRGQQVTLSCSPISGHRSVSWYQQTPGQGLQFLFEYFSETQRNKGNFPGRFSGRQFSNSRSEMNVSTLELGDSALYLCASSLDLSSEQFFGPGTRLTVL.

As to this clonotype: This may be a read error, as it is one base from a much larger clone. The gene calls are TRBV5-1 and TRBJ2-1, with 7 nucleotides matching TRBD2. This CDR3 has 15 amino acids. Germline V gene data show CDR1 as SGHRS and CDR2 as YFSETQ. The J segment lost 4 bases and the V segment lost 2 bases, leaving 6 bases of the junction unmatched. The CDR3 DNA is TGCGCCAGCAGCTTAAGCGGGGCACCTTACAATGAGCAGTTCTTC. Its translation is CASSLSGAPYNEQFF.

This clonotype was observed many times. The chain's CDR3 is CASSSSTGNSPLHF. The CDR3 nucleotides read TGTGCCAGCAGCTCATCCACAGGGAATTCACCCCTCCACTTT. The chain uses TRBV7-9 and TRBJ1-6; TRBD1 is a possible D gene (6 bases). Germline CDR1 is SEHNR and CDR2 is FQNEAQ (reference sequence). V was clipped by 4 bases and J by 7 bases, with 11 bases between them. The CDR3 covers 14 residues.

This chain joins TRBV14 and TRBJ1-5; D gene unclear. The CDR3 extends over 14 amino acids. In germline, CDR1 is SGHDN, CDR2 FVKESK. Trimming pared 8 bases from V and 4 bases from J, leaving 15 bases between. The CDR3 is CASRAKEGNQPQHF. The CDR3 DNA reads TGTGCCAGCCGAGCCAAGGAGGGAAATCAGCCCCAGCATTTT.

This clonotype was counted many times. This chain uses TRBV5-1 with TRBJ2-3; no clear D. Germline CDR1 reads SGHRS; CDR2 reads YFSETQ. The length of the CDR3 is 16 residues. Trimming took 4 bases from V and 0 from J, leaving 15 bases between them. The CDR3 bases are TGCGCCAGCAGCCCGAGAGGATACGTTAGCACAGATACGCAGTATTTT. It is translated as CASSPRGYVSTDTQYF.

This clonotype turned up a few times. V is TRBV27 and J is TRBJ2-1, with 12 bases lining up with TRBD2. Germline CDR1 is MNHEY and CDR2 is SMNVEV (reference sequence). The CDR3 has 14 amino acids. Trimming took 5 bases from V and 11 from J; bases not matched to a gene: 7. DNA for the CDR3: TGTGCCAGCAGTCAGACTAGCGGGGGTCCGCAGCAGTTCTTC. Its protein product is CASSQTSGGPQQFF.

The chain combines TRBV20-1 with TRBJ2-3; 8 positions match TRBD2. This CDR3 spans 16 amino acids. Trimming at V came to 1 base and at J to 3 bases, leaving 9 bases not matched to a gene. Looked up from germline, CDR1 is DFQATT and CDR2 is SNEGSKA (reference sequence). CDR3 region: CSARGQGLARTDTQYF. The CDR3 DNA follows: TGCAGTGCTAGAGGTCAAGGACTAGCTAGGACAGATACGCAGTATTTT.

This clonotype was detected many times. The rearrangement uses TRBV5-1 and TRBJ2-7; D is unclear. This CDR3 is 14 amino acids long. Germline V gives CDR1 SGHRS, CDR2 YFSETQ. V was trimmed by 0 bases and J by 5 bases, leaving 12 bases between them. The CDR3 DNA follows: TGCGCCAGCAGCTTGGAAGGGTTGTACAACGAGCAGTACTTC. Its protein is CASSLEGLYNEQYF.

There are many counts of this clonotype. The chain couples TRBV5-1 to TRBJ2-1; 11 bases align to TRBD2. This CDR3 contains 17 residues. The V and J ends lost 4 bases and 0 bases, in that order; junction bases with no gene match: 6. Germline V gives CDR1 SGHRS, CDR2 YFSETQ. CDR3 protein: CASSSGTSGFSYNEQFF. The CDR3 region has the DNA TGCGCCAGCAGCAGCGGGACTAGCGGATTCTCCTACAATGAGCAGTTCTTC.

This clonotype appeared many times. The chain recombines TRBV20-1 with TRBJ2-1; a weak D match, TRBD2 (5 bases). V was shortened by 5 bases and J by 6 bases, with 14 bases between the two germline ends. The CDR3 length is 13 residues. Looked up from germline, CDR1 is DFQATT and CDR2 is SNEGSKA (reference sequence). CDR3 protein: CSAPPAGGNEQFF. In DNA, the CDR3 is TGCAGTGCTCCACCGGCGGGCGGCAATGAGCAGTTCTTC.

This clonotype was counted between two and nine times. CDR3 bases: TGCGCCAGCAGCCAAGCAGCTAGCGGGAGACCAGATACGCAGTATTTT. Residues: CASSQAASGRPDTQYF. V gene TRBV4-1 combines with J gene TRBJ2-3, with 10 positions matching TRBD2. CDR3 length: 16 amino acids. CDR1 MGHRA and CDR2 YSYEKL come from the germline V gene. V was clipped by 1 base and J by 4 bases; unmatched bases: 5.

Ten or more counts support this clonotype. The V gene is TRBV20-1, the J gene TRBJ2-7, with TRBD2 matching over 8 bases. V shed 6 bases, J shed 3 bases, and the junction held 10 bases outside the gene matches. Germline loops: CDR1 DFQATT, CDR2 SNEGSKA (reference sequence). The CDR3 is 14 amino acids. CDR3 nucleotide sequence: TGCAGTGCCCCCGGGACTAGTGGCGGCTACGAGCAGTACTTC. Translating it yields CSAPGTSGGYEQYF.

The chain is built from TRBV6-5 and TRBJ1-5, with D uncertain. Germline V gene data show CDR1 as MNHEY and CDR2 as SVGAGI. Trimming took off 0 bases at V and 1 base at J, with 13 bases between the two ends. The CDR3 totals 17 residues. The CDR3 loop reads CASSYSQPHVSNQPQHF. CDR3 nucleotide sequence: TGTGCCAGCAGTTACTCGCAACCACATGTCAGCAATCAGCCCCAGCATTTT.

The chain combines TRBV19 with TRBJ1-5; D may be TRBD1 (5 bases). This CDR3 is built from 17 residues. Trimming left V 3 bases short and J 2 bases short, with 17 bases between. Germline loops: CDR1 LNHDA, CDR2 SQIVND (reference sequence). The CDR3 region has the DNA TGTGCCAGTAGTATCAATAGTGTAGGGACTGGCAATCAGCCCCAGCATTTT. Protein product: CASSINSVGTGNQPQHF.

This clonotype was observed many times. CDR3 DNA: TGTGCCAGCACCCACCCCAGCTACGAGCAGTACTTC. Protein product: CASTHPSYEQYF. This chain joins TRBV5-5 and TRBJ2-7; D is ambiguous. Germline V gene data show CDR1 as SGHKS and CDR2 as YYEKEE (reference sequence). The CDR3 spans 12 residues. The V gene lost 6 bases and the J gene lost 3 bases, with 10 bases spanning the gap.

This clonotype was seen a handful of times. The rearrangement uses TRBV20-1 and TRBJ2-4; the D gene is possibly TRBD1 (6 bases). Per the germline V gene, CDR1 is DFQATT and CDR2 is SNEGSKA (reference sequence). The CDR3 has 13 amino acids. The ends were cut back, 6 bases at V and 5 bases at J, with 14 bases in the middle. The CDR3 DNA follows: TGCAGTGCAGACCGGGACACCGAAAACATTCAGTACTTC. Translated: CSADRDTENIQYF.

This clonotype was found many times. This chain uses TRBV20-1 with TRBJ1-5; possibly TRBD1 for D (5 bases). The V gene lost 3 bases and the J gene lost 6 bases, with 12 bases spanning the gap. The CDR3 covers 13 residues. Germline CDR1 and CDR2: DFQATT and SNEGSKA (reference sequence). DNA for the CDR3: TGCAGTGCTAGCCCTCGGACAACTCAGCCCCAGCATTTT. Its translation is CSASPRTTQPQHF.

This clonotype came up many times. The rearrangement links TRBV28 to TRBJ1-1; D gene unclear. V was pared by 6 bases and J by 10 bases, with 15 bases between. The germline gives CDR1 MDHEN, CDR2 SYDVKM. The CDR3 totals 12 residues. CDR3: CASSQNAELAFF. The CDR3 DNA is TGTGCCAGCAGCCAAAACGCAGAGCTAGCTTTCTTT.

About this clonotype: A read error may explain this, as a much larger clone is one base away. This chain links TRBV2 with TRBJ2-1; 7 bases match TRBD1. CDR1 is SNHLY, CDR2 FYNNEI, per germline. V shed 8 bases and J 7 bases; nucleotides not matched to a gene: 2. The CDR3 consists of 11 residues. The DNA of the CDR3 is TGTGCCAGCGACAGGGAGAATGAGCAGTTCTTC. Its protein product is CASDRENEQFF.

The V gene is TRBV7-8, the J gene TRBJ2-5; the match to TRBD2 covers 8 bases. The CDR3 sequence is 15 residues long. The ends lost 1 base at V and 5 bases at J; junction bases unmatched: 6. The germline V gene has CDR1 SGHVS and CDR2 FQNEAQ. CDR3 residues: CASSLEGLVWETQYF. CDR3 DNA: TGTGCCAGCAGCTTAGAGGGACTAGTTTGGGAGACCCAGTACTTC.

This clonotype was counted ten times or more. The V gene is TRBV10-3, the J gene TRBJ2-5; the D call may be TRBD1 or TRBD2 (5 bases each). V dropped 8 bases and J dropped 7 bases, with 17 bases sitting between them. This CDR3 is 13 amino acids long. Germline CDR1 and CDR2: ENHRY and SYGVKD. CDR3 nucleotides: TGTGCCATCGGGGGAGAGCTGAGGGCGACCCAGTACTTC. Translating it yields CAIGGELRATQYF.

This clonotype was recorded at least ten times. This chain connects TRBV29-1 to TRBJ2-5; TRBD2 is a possible D gene (5 bases). This CDR3 region has 13 residues. Trimming removed 6 bases at V and 3 bases at J, with 14 bases between. CDR1 is SQVTM, CDR2 ANQGSEA, per germline. In DNA, the CDR3 is TGCAGCGTCGCATGGACTCAAGAAGAGACCCAGTACTTC. It yields the protein CSVAWTQEETQYF.

The chain carries TRBV7-4 and TRBJ2-1; D may be TRBD2 (5 bases). Trimming left V 2 bases short and J 8 bases short, with 13 bases between. The length of the CDR3 is 14 residues. Germline V lookup: CDR1 SGHVT, CDR2 SQSDAQ. The CDR3 region is CASSLSSRFDEQFF. The CDR3 DNA reads TGTGCCAGCAGCTTATCTAGCCGCTTTGATGAGCAGTTCTTC. Together with reference TRBV7-4 and TRBJ2-1, the CDR3 gives the full variable domain: GAGVSQSPRYKVAKRGRDVALRCDSISGHVTLYWYRQTLGQGSEVLTYSQSDAQRDKSGRPSGRFSAERPERSVSTLKIQRTEQGDSAVYLCASSLSSRFDEQFFGPGTRLTVL.

Ten or more counts support this clonotype. This chain joins TRBV5-5 and TRBJ2-1; TRBD2 aligns across 11 bases. This CDR3 comprises 18 residues. V lost 1 base to trimming and J lost 2 bases; unmatched junction nucleotides: 8. Germline lookup yields CDR1 SGHKS and CDR2 YYEKEE (reference sequence). The CDR3 is CASSLPRVSGRAYNEQFF. For the CDR3, the DNA is TGTGCCAGCAGCTTGCCCCGTGTTAGCGGGAGGGCCTACAATGAGCAGTTCTTC.